This TCR beta chain was observed in a study of early T cells in non-severe SARS-CoV-2 infection (dated by TCRdb to the early 2020s). Regarding the complete study: TCR sequencing used bulk RNA from unsorted whole blood, so alpha and beta chains could not be paired.

The paper's findings and limits, for the study overall: VDJdb matching was skewed toward anti-spike CD8 responses and likely underestimated virus-specific expansions by missing private and CD4 specificities.

Set within a cohort of healthcare workers in London, UK, this nested case-control study involved weekly PCR testing of nasopharyngeal swabs along with blood sampling. Healthcare workers were enrolled in the week of the UK lockdown, from 23 to 31 March 2020, and were followed every week for up to roughly 15 weeks. Library generation was performed with 5' RACE. The instrument given in TCRdb is NextSeq 500. To correct for sequencing error and PCR bias, the TCR library protocol tagged individual cDNA molecules with unique molecular identifiers. Both TCR alpha and beta chains were sequenced, and tight co-correlation was observed between alpha and beta sequence abundances in each sample. From the authors' description of their analysis: V gene, J gene and CDR3 annotation of TCR sequences was performed with Decombinator V4. TCRs were defined as expanded if a significant change between any two time points was detected under a Poisson model with p below 0.0001. TCR abundances were normalised to the total number of TCRs sequenced per sample and were expressed as counts per million. VDJdb, accessed 1 November 2021, was searched for CMV, EBV and SARS-CoV-2 annotated TCRs, excluding TCRs annotated for multiple antigens. In TCRdb, the public reads were trimmed at Q25 with fastp and aligned with MiXCR, with productive beta chains retained. Each CDR3 protein appears once, grouped with its most common genes and DNA. These V and J calls rely on TCRdb rather than the paper's analysis. The sample data list 70,000 to 95,000 distinct CDR3 sequences, and over 9% of these were observed just once. The top ten hold approximately 4.8% of the sample.

This clonotype was observed many times. Its binding antigen is unknown. No much larger clone exists at a distance of one base, and base qualities are not known. The source is an adult who was a healthcare worker with PCR-confirmed SARS-CoV-2 infection or an uninfected control (not recorded which). Specimen: whole blood.

The CDR3 in this case is CATFATGGAFGYTF. The sequence in DNA is TGTGCCACTTTCGCGACAGGGGGCGCGTTTGGCTACACCTTC. Rearrangement joined TRBV10-3 to TRBJ1-2, with 10 bases matching TRBD1. For CDR1 and CDR2, the germline V gene lists ENHRY and SYGVKD. The CDR3 spans 14 residues, from the cysteine through the phenylalanine. The sequence is cut down to CDR3 DNA, 42 bases in frame from base 1. V is cut back by 10 bases and J by 7 bases, with 12 bases in the junction unmatched.